This T cell receptor (beta chain) was captured in a study of blood T cell repertoires in COVID-19. The table came from immunoSEQ multiplex PCR; TCRdb's copy has only in-frame clones and leaves some out. The sample records 250,000 to 400,000 clones, around 89% being singletons. The V and J ends lost 6 bases and 7 bases, in that order; junction bases with no gene match: 11. CDR1 MNHNY and CDR2 SVGAGI come from the germline V gene (reference sequence). The CDR3 has 15 amino acids. J is TRBJ1-2 and V is TRBV6-6; 10 bases agree with TRBD1. This clonotype was sampled from a woman aged 25-40 years with COVID-19, enrolled during active disease. Sample: peripheral blood. The CDR3 nucleotides are TGTGCCAGCAGCACCGACAGGGGGCAGGAGGGTGGCTACACCTTC. Translated, it gives CASSTDRGQEGGYTF.